This T cell receptor beta chain derives from a study of T cell responses to AZD1222 COVID-19 vaccine. Of note for this clone: The antigen is undetermined.

CDR1 is SGHTA, CDR2 FQGTGA, per germline. V was pared by 4 bases and J by 6 bases, with 9 bases between. This CDR3 has 13 amino acids. Sequenced by immunoSEQ multiplex PCR; TCRdb stores in-frame clones only, minus some. The data hold 90,000 to 150,000 clones, with 70% to 90% observed a single time. Study-level findings and limits: Dominant CD4 TCR responses targeted spike regions 160-218 and 743-854.

This receptor was taken from an adult in good health. The chain recombines TRBV7-3 with TRBJ2-2; D is perhaps TRBD1 (5 bases). Sequencing used peripheral blood, obtained on day 0 of AZD1222 vaccination. CDR3 in amino acids: CASSSRVAGELFF. The CDR3 DNA follows: TGTGCCAGCAGCTCCAGGGTGGCCGGGGAGCTGTTTTTT.